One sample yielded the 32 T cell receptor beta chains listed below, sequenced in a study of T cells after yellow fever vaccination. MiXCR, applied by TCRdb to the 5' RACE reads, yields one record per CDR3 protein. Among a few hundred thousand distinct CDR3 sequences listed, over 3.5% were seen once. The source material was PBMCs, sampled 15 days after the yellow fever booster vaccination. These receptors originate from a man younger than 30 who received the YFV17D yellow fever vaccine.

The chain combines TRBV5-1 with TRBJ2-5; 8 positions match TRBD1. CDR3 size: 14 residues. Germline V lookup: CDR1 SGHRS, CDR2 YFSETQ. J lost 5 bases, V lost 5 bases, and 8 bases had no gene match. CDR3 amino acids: CASRLRTGFETQYF. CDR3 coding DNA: TGCGCCAGCAGGTTGCGGACAGGGTTTGAGACCCAGTACTTC.

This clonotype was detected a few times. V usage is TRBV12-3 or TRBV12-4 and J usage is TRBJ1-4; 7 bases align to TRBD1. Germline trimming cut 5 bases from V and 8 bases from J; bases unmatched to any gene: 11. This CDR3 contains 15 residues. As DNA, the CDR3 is TGTGCCAGCAGTACCCAGGGGGGGCATCGGGAAAAACTGTTTTTT. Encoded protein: CASSTQGGHREKLFF.

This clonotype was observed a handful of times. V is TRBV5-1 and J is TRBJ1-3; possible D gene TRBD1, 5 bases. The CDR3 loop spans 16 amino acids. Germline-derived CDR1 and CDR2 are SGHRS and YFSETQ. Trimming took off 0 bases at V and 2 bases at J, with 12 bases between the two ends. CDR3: CASSLGHQDTGNTIYF. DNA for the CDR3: TGCGCCAGCAGCTTGGGTCACCAGGACACTGGAAACACCATATATTTT. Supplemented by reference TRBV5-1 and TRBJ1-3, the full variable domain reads KAGVTQTPRYLIKTRGQQVTLSCSPISGHRSVSWYQQTPGQGLQFLFEYFSETQRNKGNFPGRFSGRQFSNSRSEMNVSTLELGDSALYLCASSLGHQDTGNTIYFGEGSWLTVV.

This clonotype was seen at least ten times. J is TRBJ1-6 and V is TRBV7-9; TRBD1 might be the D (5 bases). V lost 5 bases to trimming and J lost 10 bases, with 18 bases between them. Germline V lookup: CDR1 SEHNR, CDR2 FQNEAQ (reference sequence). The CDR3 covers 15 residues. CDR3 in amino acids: CASSPRRQGRSPLHF. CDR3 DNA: TGTGCCAGCAGCCCTCGAAGGCAGGGAAGGTCACCCCTCCACTTT.

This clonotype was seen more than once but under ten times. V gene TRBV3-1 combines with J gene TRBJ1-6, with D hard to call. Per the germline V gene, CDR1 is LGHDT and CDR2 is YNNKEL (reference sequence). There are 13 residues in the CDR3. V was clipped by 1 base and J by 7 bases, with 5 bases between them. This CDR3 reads CASSQALNSPLHF. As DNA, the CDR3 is TGTGCCAGCAGCCAAGCCCTCAATTCACCCCTCCACTTT.

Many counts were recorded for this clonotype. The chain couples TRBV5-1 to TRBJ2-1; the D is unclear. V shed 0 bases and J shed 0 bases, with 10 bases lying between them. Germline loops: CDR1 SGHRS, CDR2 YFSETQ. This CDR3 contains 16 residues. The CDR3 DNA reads TGCGCCAGCAGCTTGGCCGCAGGCGTCTCCTACAATGAGCAGTTCTTC. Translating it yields CASSLAAGVSYNEQFF.

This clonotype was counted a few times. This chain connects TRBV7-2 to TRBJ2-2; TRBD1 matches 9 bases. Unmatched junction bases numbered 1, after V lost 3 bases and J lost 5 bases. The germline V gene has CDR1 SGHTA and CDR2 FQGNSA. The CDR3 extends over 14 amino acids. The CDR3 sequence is CASSFGQGTGELFF. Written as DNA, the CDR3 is TGTGCCAGCAGCTTCGGACAGGGGACCGGGGAGCTGTTTTTT.

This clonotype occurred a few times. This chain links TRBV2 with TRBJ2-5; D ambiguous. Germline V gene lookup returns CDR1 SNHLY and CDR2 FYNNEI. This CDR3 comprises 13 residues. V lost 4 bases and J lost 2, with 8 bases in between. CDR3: CASSGDGQETQYF. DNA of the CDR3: TGTGCCAGCAGTGGCGACGGACAAGAGACCCAGTACTTC.

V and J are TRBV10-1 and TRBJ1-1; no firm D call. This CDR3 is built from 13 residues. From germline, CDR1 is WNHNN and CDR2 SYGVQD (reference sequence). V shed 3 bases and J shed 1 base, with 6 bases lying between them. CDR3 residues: CASSDPGNTEAFF. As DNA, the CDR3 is TGCGCCAGCAGTGACCCGGGGAACACTGAAGCTTTCTTT.

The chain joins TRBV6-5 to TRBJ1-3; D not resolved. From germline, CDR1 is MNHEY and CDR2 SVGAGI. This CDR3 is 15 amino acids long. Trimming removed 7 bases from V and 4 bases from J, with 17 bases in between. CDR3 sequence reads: CASTAESEAGNTIYF. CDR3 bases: TGTGCCAGCACCGCTGAATCCGAAGCGGGAAACACCATATATTTT.

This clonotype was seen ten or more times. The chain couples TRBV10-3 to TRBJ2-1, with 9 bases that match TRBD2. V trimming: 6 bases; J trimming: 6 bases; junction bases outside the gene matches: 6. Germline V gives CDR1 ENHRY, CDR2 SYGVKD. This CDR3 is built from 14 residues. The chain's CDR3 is CAIRGGTSINEQFF. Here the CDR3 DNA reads TGTGCCATCAGAGGCGGGACTAGCATCAATGAGCAGTTCTTC.

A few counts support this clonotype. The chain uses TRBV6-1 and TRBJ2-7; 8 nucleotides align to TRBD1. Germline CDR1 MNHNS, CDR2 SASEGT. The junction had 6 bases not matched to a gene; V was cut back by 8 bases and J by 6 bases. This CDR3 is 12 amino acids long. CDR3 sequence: CASCLQGGEQYV. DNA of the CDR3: TGTGCCAGCTGCCTACAGGGGGGCGAGCAGTACGTC.

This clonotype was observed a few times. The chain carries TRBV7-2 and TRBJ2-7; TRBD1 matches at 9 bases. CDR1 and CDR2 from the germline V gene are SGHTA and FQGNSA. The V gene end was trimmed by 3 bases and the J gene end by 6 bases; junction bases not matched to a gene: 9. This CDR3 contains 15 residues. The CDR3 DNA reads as TGTGCCAGCAGCTTTCGATCGGGACAGGGAGCCGAGCAGTACTTC. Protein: CASSFRSGQGAEQYF.

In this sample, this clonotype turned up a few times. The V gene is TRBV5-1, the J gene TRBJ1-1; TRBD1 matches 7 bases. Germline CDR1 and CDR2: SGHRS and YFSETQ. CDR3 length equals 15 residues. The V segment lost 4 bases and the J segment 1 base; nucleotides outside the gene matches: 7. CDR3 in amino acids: CASSVYRDRNTEAFF. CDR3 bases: TGCGCCAGCAGCGTTTACCGGGACAGGAACACTGAAGCTTTCTTT. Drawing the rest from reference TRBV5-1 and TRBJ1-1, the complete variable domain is KAGVTQTPRYLIKTRGQQVTLSCSPISGHRSVSWYQQTPGQGLQFLFEYFSETQRNKGNFPGRFSGRQFSNSRSEMNVSTLELGDSALYLCASSVYRDRNTEAFFGQGTRLTVV.

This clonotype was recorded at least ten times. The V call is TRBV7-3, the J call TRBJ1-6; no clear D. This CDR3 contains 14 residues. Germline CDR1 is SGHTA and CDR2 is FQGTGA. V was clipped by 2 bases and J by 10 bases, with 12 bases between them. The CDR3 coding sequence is TGTGCCAGCAGCTTACTAGCTGTCGGGTCACCCCTCCACTTT. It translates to CASSLLAVGSPLHF. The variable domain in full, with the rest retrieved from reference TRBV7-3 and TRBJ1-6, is GAGVSQTPSNKVTEKGKYVELRCDPISGHTALYWYRQSLGQGPEFLIYFQGTGAADDSGLPNDRFFAVRPEGSVSTLKIQRTERGDSAVYLCASSLLAVGSPLHFGNGTRLTVT.

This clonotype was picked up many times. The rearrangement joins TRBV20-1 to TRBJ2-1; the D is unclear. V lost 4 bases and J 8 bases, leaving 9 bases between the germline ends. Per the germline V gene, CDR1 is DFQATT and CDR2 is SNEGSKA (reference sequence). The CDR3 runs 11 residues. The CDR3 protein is CSAKTTDEQFF. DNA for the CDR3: TGCAGTGCTAAAACGACGGATGAGCAGTTCTTC.

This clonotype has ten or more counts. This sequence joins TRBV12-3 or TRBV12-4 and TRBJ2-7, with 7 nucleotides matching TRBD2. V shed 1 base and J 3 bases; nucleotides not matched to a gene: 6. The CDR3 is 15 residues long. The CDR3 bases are TGTGCCAGCAGTTTAGTGGGGGGGAAAATCTACGAGCAGTACTTC. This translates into CASSLVGGKIYEQYF.

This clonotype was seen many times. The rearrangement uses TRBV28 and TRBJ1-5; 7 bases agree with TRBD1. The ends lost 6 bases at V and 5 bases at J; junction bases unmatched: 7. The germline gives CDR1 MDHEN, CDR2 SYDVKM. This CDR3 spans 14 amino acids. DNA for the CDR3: TGTGCCAGCAGAACGACCCAGGGGGATCAGCCCCAGCATTTT. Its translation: CASRTTQGDQPQHF.

For the CDR3, the DNA is TGTGCCAGCAGTTTGGGTATAGGTGGTCGTGGAGATACGCAGTATTTT. Its translation is CASSLGIGGRGDTQYF. The rearrangement joins TRBV12-3 or TRBV12-4 to TRBJ2-3; D is undetermined. Trimming cost V 3 bases and J 5 bases, with 18 bases left between them. This CDR3 spans 16 amino acids.

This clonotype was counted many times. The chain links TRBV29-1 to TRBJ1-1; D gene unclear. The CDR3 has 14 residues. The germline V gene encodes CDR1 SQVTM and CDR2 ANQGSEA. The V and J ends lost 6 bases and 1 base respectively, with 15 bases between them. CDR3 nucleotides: TGCAGCGTACACACCGATAGCACGAACACTGAAGCTTTCTTT. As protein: CSVHTDSTNTEAFF.

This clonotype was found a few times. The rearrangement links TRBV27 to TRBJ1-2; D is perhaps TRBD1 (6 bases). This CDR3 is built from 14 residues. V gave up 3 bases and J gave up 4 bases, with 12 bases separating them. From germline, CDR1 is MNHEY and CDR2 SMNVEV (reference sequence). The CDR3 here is CASSFSGTPYGYTF. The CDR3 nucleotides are TGTGCCAGCAGTTTTTCCGGGACACCCTATGGCTACACCTTC.

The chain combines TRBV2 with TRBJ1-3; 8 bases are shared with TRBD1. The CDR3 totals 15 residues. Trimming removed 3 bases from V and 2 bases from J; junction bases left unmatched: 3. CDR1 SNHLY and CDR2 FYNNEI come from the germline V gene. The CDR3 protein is CASSDQGAPGNTIYF. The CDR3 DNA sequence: TGTGCCAGCAGTGACCAGGGGGCGCCTGGAAACACCATATATTTT.

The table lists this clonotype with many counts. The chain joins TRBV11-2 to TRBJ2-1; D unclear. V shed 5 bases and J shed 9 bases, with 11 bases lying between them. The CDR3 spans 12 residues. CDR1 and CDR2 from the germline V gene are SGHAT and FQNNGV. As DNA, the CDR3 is TGTGCCAGCAGCGCAAGACACGGTGAGCAGTTCTTC. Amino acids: CASSARHGEQFF.

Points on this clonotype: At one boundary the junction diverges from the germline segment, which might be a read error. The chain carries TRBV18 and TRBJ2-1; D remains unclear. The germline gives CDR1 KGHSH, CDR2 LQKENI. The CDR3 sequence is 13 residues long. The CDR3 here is CASSPLARGDRVF. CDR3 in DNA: TGTGCCAGCTCACCCCTGGCTCGAGGAGATCGGGTCTTC. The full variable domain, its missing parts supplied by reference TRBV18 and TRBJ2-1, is NAGVMQNPRHLVRRRGQEARLRCSPMKGHSHVYWYRQLPEEGLKFMVYLQKENIIDESGMPKERFSAEFPKEGPSILRIQQVVRGDSAAYFCASSPLARGDRVFGPGTRLTVL.

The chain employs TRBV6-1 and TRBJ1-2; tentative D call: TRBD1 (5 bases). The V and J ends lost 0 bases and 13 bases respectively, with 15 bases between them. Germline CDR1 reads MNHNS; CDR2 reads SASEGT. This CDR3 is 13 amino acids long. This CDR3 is CASSEAFQGVSTF. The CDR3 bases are TGTGCCAGCAGTGAAGCTTTCCAGGGCGTCTCCACCTTC.

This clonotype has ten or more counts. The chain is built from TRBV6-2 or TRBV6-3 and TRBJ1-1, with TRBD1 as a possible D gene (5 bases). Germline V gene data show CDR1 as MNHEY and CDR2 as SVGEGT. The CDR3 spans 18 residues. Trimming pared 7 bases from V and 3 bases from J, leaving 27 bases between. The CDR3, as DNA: TGTGCCAGCACTATAGCCCGCATGACTAACAGGATCGACACTGAAGCTTTCTTT. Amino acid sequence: CASTIARMTNRIDTEAFF.

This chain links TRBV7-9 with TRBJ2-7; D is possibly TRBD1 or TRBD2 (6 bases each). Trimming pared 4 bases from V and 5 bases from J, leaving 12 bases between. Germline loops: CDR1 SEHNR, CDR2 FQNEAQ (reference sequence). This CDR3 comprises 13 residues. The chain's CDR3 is CASSSEGGNEQYF. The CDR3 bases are TGTGCCAGCAGCTCAGAGGGGGGTAACGAGCAGTACTTC.

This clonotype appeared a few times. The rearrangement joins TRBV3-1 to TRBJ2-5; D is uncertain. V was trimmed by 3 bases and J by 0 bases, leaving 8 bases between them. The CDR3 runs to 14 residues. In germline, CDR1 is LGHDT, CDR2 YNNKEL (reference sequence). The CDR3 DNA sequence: TGTGCCAGCAGCCAGTGGATCGACCAAGAGACCCAGTACTTC. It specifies CASSQWIDQETQYF.

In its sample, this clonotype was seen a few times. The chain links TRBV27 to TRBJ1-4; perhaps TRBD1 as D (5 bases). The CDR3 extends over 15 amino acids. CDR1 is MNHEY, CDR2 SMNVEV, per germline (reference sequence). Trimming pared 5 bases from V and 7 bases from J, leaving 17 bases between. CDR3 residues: CASSHSWGFGEKLFF. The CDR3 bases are TGTGCCAGCAGTCATTCCTGGGGCTTTGGTGAAAAACTGTTTTTT.

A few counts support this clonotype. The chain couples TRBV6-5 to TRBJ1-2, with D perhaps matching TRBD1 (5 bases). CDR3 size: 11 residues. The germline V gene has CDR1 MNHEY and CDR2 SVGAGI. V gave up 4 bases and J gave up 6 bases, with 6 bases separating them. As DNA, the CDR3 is TGTGCCAGCAGTTCCAGGGATGGCTACACCTTC. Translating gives CASSSRDGYTF.

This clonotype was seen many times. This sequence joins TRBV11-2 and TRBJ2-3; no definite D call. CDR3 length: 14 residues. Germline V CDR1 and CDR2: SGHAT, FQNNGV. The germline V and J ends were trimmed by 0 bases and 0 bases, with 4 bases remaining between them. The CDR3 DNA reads TGTGCCAGCAGCTTAGAACCCAGCACAGATACGCAGTATTTT. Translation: CASSLEPSTDTQYF.

This CDR3 reads CASSSGDRTYNEQFF. The CDR3 nucleotides read TGTGCCAGCAGTTCCGGGGACCGGACCTACAATGAGCAGTTCTTC. The chain couples TRBV27 to TRBJ2-1; D is tentatively TRBD1 or TRBD2 (5 bases each). The CDR3 sequence is 15 residues long. With 4 bases removed from V and 2 bases from J, the gap between germline ends came to 12 bases. CDR1 MNHEY and CDR2 SMNVEV come from the germline V gene (reference sequence).